This is a list of T cell receptor beta chains from one sample in a study of cytomegalovirus exposure and HLA in healthy donors. Sequencing used immunoSEQ multiplex PCR; TCRdb keeps in-frame clones, though not all of them. Here the sample spans 100,000 to 120,000 clones, 80% to 85% being singletons. Sequencing input: PBMCs. The receptors were gathered from a young man in good health and CMV-seropositive. The CDR3 runs from the conserved cysteine through the conserved F or W. Some rows mark clone size as missing; the rest say once, few, many or name a class of expanded clone.

CDR3 length	clone size	J gene	V gene	CDR3 protein
16	NA	TRBJ1-3	TRBV2	CASRPRTGWSGNTIYF
11	NA	TRBJ2-7	TRBV29-1	CSVGDSYEQYF
15	NA	TRBJ1-2	TRBV7-9	CASSSDLNVGYGYTF
14	NA	TRBJ1-1	TRBV2	CASSLGQGGTEAFF
15	NA	TRBJ2-3	TRBV2	CASSSRGQGSDTQYF
14	NA	TRBJ2-2	TRBV6-4	CASRAGTGVGELFF
13	once	TRBJ2-5	TRBV19	CASSMDRRETQYF
15	few	TRBJ2-5	TRBV14	CASSQDGARTATQYF
14	few	TRBJ1-2	TRBV7-8	CASSRNPTGEGYTF
15	NA	TRBJ1-5	TRBV6-1	CASRYTGGSNQPQHF
13	NA	TRBJ2-7	TRBV19	CASSIAENYEQYF
13	NA	TRBJ1-6	TRBV25-1	CASSDIYNSPLHF
15	NA	TRBJ2-1	TRBV4-1	CASSLSRTGYNEQFF
15	NA	TRBJ1-5	TRBV6-1	CASSGRTDSNQPQHF
17	NA	TRBJ2-5	TRBV12-5	CASGLWRGGGYQETQYF
14	NA	TRBJ1-5	TRBV10-3	CAISRQGADQPQHF
15	NA	TRBJ1-2	TRBV2	CASSESRQANYGYTF
15	NA	TRBJ2-7	TRBV19	CASSRTPDISYEQYF
14	NA	TRBJ2-3	TRBV7-2	CASKAGGRADTQYF
13	NA	TRBJ1-1	TRBV5-1	CASSRGWNTEAFF
19	NA	TRBJ2-2	TRBV7-9	CASSLSRLAGGQNTGELFF
12	once	TRBJ1-1	TRBV5-8	CASSLAKGSAFF
16	NA	TRBJ1-4	TRBV7-9	CASRIGQGALDEKLFF
14	NA	TRBJ1-1	TRBV6-1	CASTPDRGGTEAFF
15	NA	TRBJ2-3	TRBV4-2	CASSQDGRVTDTQYF
16	NA	TRBJ2-2	TRBV5-1	CASSLMVADNTGELFF
13	NA	TRBJ2-7	TRBV29-1	CSVEGTGGYEQYF
16	NA	TRBJ2-3	TRBV6-5	CASSYSLAASTDTQYF
15	NA	TRBJ2-3	TRBV5-8	CASSLAGASTDTQYF
12	NA	TRBJ1-5	TRBV7-2	CASSGVGKPQHF
13	NA	TRBJ2-1	TRBV15	CATSRDGTNEQFF
15	NA	TRBJ2-7	TRBV4-1	CASSQVVDAVYEQYF
14	NA	TRBJ1-1	TRBV6-5	CATEPQGANTEAFF
13	NA	TRBJ1-2	TRBV10-3	CAISEPQEEGYTF
14	NA	TRBJ2-7	TRBV6-6	CASHGRDKHYEQYF
14	NA	TRBJ1-1	TRBV27	CASSLGQGVTEAFF
14	once	TRBJ2-3	TRBV2	CASTSGGVTDTQYF